This T cell receptor (beta chain) comes out of a study of T cell changes during pregnancy in multiple sclerosis. Germline CDR1 and CDR2: MDHEN and SYDVKM. The CDR3 has 17 residues. V lost 6 bases to trimming and J lost 3 bases; unmatched junction nucleotides: 14. The method was immunoSEQ multiplex PCR; TCRdb's version includes in-frame clones alone and lacks a portion of them. The data contain roughly 83,000 clones, 91% of them seen just once; the ten biggest clones take up 3.5%. The chain combines TRBV28 with TRBJ1-5; 7 bases agree with TRBD1. The origin of this receptor is a female donor in good health, serving as a control in a pregnancy study. Some clones in this sample may be carry-over from other donors' samples. This specimen consisted of PBMCs, obtained in the first trimester of pregnancy. CDR3 DNA: TGTGCCAGCAGCAAACCTCTGACAGGGACCCTCAATCAGCCCCAGCATTTT. Its protein product is CASSKPLTGTLNQPQHF. The whole variable domain, filled in from reference TRBV28 and TRBJ1-5, reads DVKVTQSSRYLVKRTGEKVFLECVQDMDHENMFWYRQDPGLGLRLIYFSYDVKMKEKGDIPEGYSVSREKKERFSLILESASTNQTSMYLCASSKPLTGTLNQPQHFGDGTRLSIL.